Each of the 12 T cell receptor beta chains below was sequenced from the same sample in a study of cytomegalovirus exposure and HLA in healthy donors. The PCR was carried out with 60 Vbeta primers and 13 Jbeta primers. Sequenced by immunoSEQ multiplex PCR; TCRdb stores in-frame clones only, minus some. The sample has fewer than 200,000 clones, around 72% seen once; the top ten hold approximately 1.5%. Sequenced input: PBMCs. Every receptor here comes from a man between 45 and 60 years old in good health and CMV-seronegative.

The V gene is TRBV18, the J gene TRBJ2-1; D call uncertain. Looked up from germline, CDR1 is KGHSH and CDR2 is LQKENI. V shed 3 bases and J shed 8 bases, with 8 bases lying between them. The CDR3 covers 12 residues. DNA of the CDR3: TGTGCCAGCTCACCCATTTCAGATGAGCAGTTCTTC. Translated, it gives CASSPISDEQFF.

The rearrangement links TRBV6-5 to TRBJ2-3; D possibly corresponds to TRBD1 (6 bases). The CDR3 totals 15 residues. With 7 bases removed from V and 4 bases from J, the gap between germline ends came to 18 bases. Germline V gene data show CDR1 as MNHEY and CDR2 as SVGAGI. This CDR3 reads CASTYKQGRADTQYF. The CDR3 DNA is TGTGCCAGCACCTATAAACAGGGTCGGGCAGATACGCAGTATTTT.

The table lists this clone with a few counts. J is TRBJ1-2 and V is TRBV5-1; tentative D call: TRBD1 (5 bases). V lost 0 bases and J lost 3, with 12 bases in between. Per the germline V gene, CDR1 is SGHRS and CDR2 is YFSETQ. This CDR3 is 15 amino acids long. This CDR3 reads CASSLGRGADYGYTF. CDR3 sequence (DNA): TGCGCCAGCAGCTTGGGAAGGGGCGCCGACTATGGCTACACCTTC.

This chain uses TRBV6-1 with TRBJ1-1; D gene uncertain. CDR3 size: 15 residues. Germline V gene lookup returns CDR1 MNHNS and CDR2 SASEGT. Trimming pared 4 bases from V and 3 bases from J, leaving 15 bases between. CDR3 DNA sequence: TGTGCCAGCAGTGTACGAGGCGGGGTGGACACTGAAGCTTTCTTT. As protein: CASSVRGGVDTEAFF.

This chain uses TRBV7-6 with TRBJ2-3, with 10 bases fitting TRBD2. CDR1 SGHVS and CDR2 FNYEAQ come from the germline V gene. There are 15 residues in the CDR3. After removal of 5 bases from V and 6 bases from J, the junction contained 8 bases not matched to a gene. CDR3 nucleotides: TGTGCCAGCAGCCTCAGCGGGGGGGCCAGGGATACGCAGTATTTT. Protein: CASSLSGGARDTQYF. Full variable domain (outside the CDR3, taken from reference TRBV7-6 and TRBJ2-3): GAGVSQSPRYKVTKRGQDVALRCDPISGHVSLYWYRQALGQGPEFLTYFNYEAQQDKSGLPNDRFSAERPEGSISTLTIQRTEQRDSAMYRCASSLSGGARDTQYFGPGTRLTVL.

This rearrangement joins TRBV6-5 to TRBJ1-4, with 7 bases that match TRBD1. Germline CDR1 reads MNHEY; CDR2 reads SVGAGI. Trimming took 4 bases from V and 8 from J; bases not matched to a gene: 10. The CDR3 length is 15 residues. The CDR3 DNA is TGTGCCAGCAGTTCGTCGGACAGGCGCTGGGAAAAACTGTTTTTT. Its translation: CASSSSDRRWEKLFF.

The chain employs TRBV5-4 and TRBJ2-3; tentatively, D is TRBD2 (6 bases). This CDR3 has 16 amino acids. V dropped 8 bases and J dropped 2 bases, with 21 bases sitting between them. Germline CDR1 reads SGHNT; CDR2 reads YYREEE (reference sequence). CDR3 loop: CASQPWAGPSTDTQYF. DNA for the CDR3: TGTGCCAGTCAACCCTGGGCGGGGCCCTCCACAGATACGCAGTATTTT.

The V call is TRBV6-5, the J call TRBJ1-2; D is unclear. The CDR3 sequence is 15 residues long. Germline CDR1 and CDR2: MNHEY and SVGAGI. Trimming took off 0 bases at V and 3 bases at J, with 11 bases between the two ends. CDR3 amino acids: CASSYSSSGDYGYTF. CDR3 DNA sequence: TGTGCCAGCAGTTACTCGTCCTCGGGAGACTATGGCTACACCTTC.

This clone was seen only a few times. The CDR3: CASSLGRTDTQYF. The CDR3 DNA sequence: TGCGCCAGCAGTCTAGGCCGCACAGATACGCAGTATTTT. The chain joins TRBV5-1 to TRBJ2-3; D call uncertain. V shed 5 bases and J shed 1 base, with 8 bases lying between them. The germline V gene encodes CDR1 SGHRS and CDR2 YFSETQ. The CDR3 is 13 residues long.

This clone was seen a few times. This chain joins TRBV2 and TRBJ1-2, with no clear D. Germline V gives CDR1 SNHLY, CDR2 FYNNEI. This CDR3 is 12 amino acids long. Trimming took 6 bases from V and 8 from J, leaving 13 bases between them. DNA of the CDR3: TGTGCCAGCAGGGCTGACACCGTCGGCTACACCTTC. It yields the protein CASRADTVGYTF.

This clone was seen a few times. The J gene is TRBJ2-7, the V gene TRBV6-6; 8 positions agree with TRBD1. The trim removed 7 bases at V and 4 bases at J, leaving 12 bases unmatched. The length of the CDR3 is 15 residues. CDR1 MNHNY and CDR2 SVGAGI come from the germline V gene (reference sequence). In nucleotides, the CDR3 is TGTGCCAGCACCCTCGACAGGGGCAAAGATTACGAGCAGTACTTC. This encodes CASTLDRGKDYEQYF.

The rearrangement links TRBV11-2 to TRBJ2-5, with D possibly being TRBD1 (6 bases). With 1 base removed from V and 6 bases from J, the gap between germline ends came to 15 bases. Germline assignment: CDR1 SGHAT and CDR2 FQNNGV. This CDR3 contains 15 residues. The CDR3 DNA reads as TGTGCCAGCAGCTTAGGGGACATAACAAGAAAGACCCAGTACTTC. It yields the protein CASSLGDITRKTQYF.